The present TCR beta chain was sequenced within a study of Ad26.COV2.S vaccination and SARS-CoV-2 variants. The CDR3 extends over 13 amino acids. V was trimmed by 7 bases and J by 6 bases, leaving 12 bases between them. The sample's treatment: some 20 received Ad26.COV2.S at low or high dose, single or two shots; about 5 received placebo; per-sample allocation not given. Sampling was done on day 63 after the first vaccine or placebo injection. Cohort 1b enrolled adults aged 18-55 years in Boston. TCRdb's table, derived via immunoSEQ multiplex PCR, lists solely in-frame clones and lacks some. The table shows under 400,000 clones, with roughly 87% occurring only once.

The chain employs TRBV12-3 or TRBV12-4 and TRBJ2-2, with no clear D. This receptor was obtained from a person between 18 and 60 years old who received the Ad26.COV2.S COVID-19 vaccine or a placebo. The specimen was peripheral blood, collected in a trial of Ad26.COV2.S vaccine versus placebo. For the CDR3, the DNA is TGTGCCAGCACCCTCGATGGGGCCGGGGAGCTGTTTTTT. It yields the protein CASTLDGAGELFF.